This is a list of T cell receptor beta chains from one sample in a study of vaccination and CD4 T cells after COVID-19. TCRdb passed the PCR reads through MiXCR, listing each CDR3 protein once. The data hold more than 10,000 distinct CDR3 sequences, with about 53% observed a single time. Antigens of these TCRs are unknown. Material for sequencing was CD4+ T cells from blood, cultured in vitro. The source is a human donor who had recovered from COVID-19. The CDR3 runs from the conserved cysteine through the conserved F or W. Each record gives: clone size, D gene, J gene, CDR3 length, V gene, CDR3 protein, CDR3 DNA. The D gene is left open where the match is weak. Part of the rows lack a size; the others show once, few, many or a class for expanded clones.

size: few
D: TRBD2
J: TRBJ2-3
length: 17
V: TRBV2
CDR3: CASSDTSSGFNTDTQYF
DNA: TGTGCCAGCAGCGATACATCTAGCGGGTTTAACACAGATACGCAGTATTTT

size: once
D: TRBD2
J: TRBJ2-1
length: 16
V: TRBV6-2/TRBV6-3
CDR3: CASSYGRTSGRNEQFF
DNA: TGTGCCAGCAGCTATGGCCGGACTAGCGGGAGAAATGAGCAGTTCTTC

size: few
D: -
J: TRBJ1-1
length: 14
V: TRBV10-2
CDR3: CASSPISGNTEAFF
DNA: TGCGCCAGCAGTCCCATATCAGGGAACACTGAAGCTTTCTTT

size: -
D: -
J: TRBJ1-1
length: 13
V: TRBV9
CDR3: CASSVSGDAEAFF
DNA: TGTGCCAGCAGCGTAAGCGGGGACGCTGAAGCTTTCTTT

size: -
D: TRBD2
J: TRBJ2-1
length: 15
V: TRBV7-2
CDR3: CASSLASGSHNEQFF
DNA: TGTGCCAGCAGCCTCGCTAGCGGGAGCCACAATGAGCAGTTCTTC

size: -
D: TRBD1
J: TRBJ1-2
length: 13
V: TRBV30
CDR3: CAWSAGTGGGYTF
DNA: TGTGCCTGGAGTGCCGGGACAGGGGGTGGCTACACCTTC

size: -
D: TRBD2
J: TRBJ2-2
length: 14
V: TRBV2
CDR3: CASKLAENTGELFF
DNA: TGTGCCAGCAAACTAGCGGAGAACACCGGGGAGCTGTTTTTT

size: -
D: TRBD2
J: TRBJ2-1
length: 13
V: TRBV6-1
CDR3: CASSAREGDEQFF
DNA: TGTGCCAGCAGTGCGCGGGAGGGAGATGAGCAGTTCTTC

size: -
D: TRBD1
J: TRBJ2-7
length: 15
V: TRBV25-1
CDR3: CASSTRDRGPYEQYF
DNA: TGTGCCAGCAGCACAAGGGACAGGGGGCCCTACGAGCAGTACTTC

size: few
D: TRBD2
J: TRBJ2-5
length: 14
V: TRBV2
CDR3: CASNRRGGEETQYF
DNA: TGTGCCAGCAACAGACGCGGGGGAGAAGAGACCCAGTACTTC

size: -
D: TRBD2
J: TRBJ2-3
length: 13
V: TRBV28
CDR3: CASSPTGGNTQYF
DNA: TGTGCCAGCAGTCCAACCGGGGGGAACACGCAGTATTTT

size: -
D: -
J: TRBJ2-3
length: 15
V: TRBV24-1
CDR3: CATSDPRQFTDTQYF
DNA: TGTGCCACCAGTGATCCGAGACAGTTCACAGATACGCAGTATTTT

size: -
D: -
J: TRBJ1-1
length: 15
V: TRBV5-4
CDR3: CASSLMGQMNTEAFF
DNA: TGTGCCAGCAGCTTGATGGGACAAATGAACACTGAAGCTTTCTTT

size: -
D: -
J: TRBJ1-2
length: 11
V: TRBV6-5
CDR3: CASSSGRGYTF
DNA: TGTGCCAGCAGTTCAGGGCGGGGCTACACCTTC

size: few
D: -
J: TRBJ1-5
length: 14
V: TRBV20-1
CDR3: CSASEGGRGQPQHF
DNA: TGCAGTGCTAGCGAGGGGGGTCGGGGTCAGCCCCAGCATTTT

size: once
D: TRBD1
J: TRBJ2-3
length: 16
V: TRBV5-5
CDR3: CASSFGDRGPTDTQYF
DNA: TGTGCCAGCAGCTTCGGTGACAGGGGGCCGACAGATACGCAGTATTTT

size: few
D: -
J: TRBJ2-1
length: 13
V: TRBV27
CDR3: CASSWDWYNEQFF
DNA: TGTGCCAGCAGTTGGGACTGGTACAATGAGCAGTTCTTC

size: few
D: -
J: TRBJ1-2
length: 14
V: TRBV24-1
CDR3: CATRPSGGEVGYTF
DNA: TGTGCCACCAGACCTTCTGGGGGGGAGGTTGGCTACACCTTC

size: -
D: -
J: TRBJ2-7
length: 13
V: TRBV7-2
CDR3: CASSWGAVYEQYF
DNA: TGTGCCAGCTCCTGGGGGGCGGTCTACGAGCAGTACTTC

size: -
D: TRBD1
J: TRBJ2-3
length: 14
V: TRBV27
CDR3: CASSSRDRVNTQYF
DNA: TGTGCCAGCAGTTCCCGGGACAGGGTGAATACGCAGTATTTT

size: -
D: TRBD2
J: TRBJ2-2
length: 18
V: TRBV7-3
CDR3: CASSLTRGGSGSSGELFF
DNA: TGTGCCAGCAGCTTAACTCGAGGGGGTAGCGGGAGTTCCGGGGAGCTGTTTTTT

size: -
D: TRBD2
J: TRBJ2-3
length: 16
V: TRBV20-1
CDR3: CSASPDWGGGTDTQYF
DNA: TGCAGTGCTAGCCCCGACTGGGGGGGGGGCACAGATACGCAGTATTTT

size: -
D: -
J: TRBJ2-1
length: 15
V: TRBV27
CDR3: CASSNRQPLSYEQFF
DNA: TGTGCCAGCTCCAATCGACAGCCTTTATCGTATGAGCAGTTCTTC

size: -
D: -
J: TRBJ1-5
length: 15
V: TRBV7-2
CDR3: CASSLFGGLNQPQHF
DNA: TGTGCCAGCAGCTTATTCGGGGGGCTGAATCAGCCCCAGCATTTT

size: -
D: TRBD1
J: TRBJ1-2
length: 17
V: TRBV6-2/TRBV6-3
CDR3: CASSYSGQGLFIDGYTF
DNA: TGTGCCAGCAGTTACTCGGGACAGGGGTTGTTTATTGATGGCTACACCTTC

size: few
D: TRBD1
J: TRBJ1-6
length: 17
V: TRBV15
CDR3: CATSRDPTGANNSPLHF
DNA: TGTGCCACCAGCAGAGATCCCACAGGGGCAAATAATTCACCCCTCCACTTT

size: -
D: TRBD1
J: TRBJ2-7
length: 14
V: TRBV5-1
CDR3: CASSGGTGGGEQYF
DNA: TGCGCCAGCAGCGGAGGGACAGGGGGCGGCGAGCAGTACTTC

size: -
D: -
J: TRBJ1-3
length: 17
V: TRBV20-1
CDR3: CSAQKGRTTGTGNTIYF
DNA: TGCAGTGCCCAAAAGGGGCGAACGACAGGCACTGGAAACACCATATATTTT

size: -
D: -
J: TRBJ1-1
length: 13
V: TRBV28
CDR3: CASSGDSDTEAFF
DNA: TGTGCCAGCAGTGGGGACTCCGACACTGAAGCTTTCTTT

size: few
D: -
J: TRBJ2-5
length: 13
V: TRBV6-1
CDR3: CASSDTERETQYF
DNA: TGTGCCAGCAGTGACACAGAGCGAGAGACCCAGTACTTC

size: -
D: -
J: TRBJ2-7
length: 14
V: TRBV6-1
CDR3: CASSNLGRYGEQYF
DNA: TGTGCCAGCAGCAACCTAGGAAGGTATGGTGAGCAGTACTTC

size: few
D: -
J: TRBJ1-5
length: 16
V: TRBV7-8
CDR3: CASSLVATYSNQPQHF
DNA: TGTGCCAGCAGCTTAGTGGCCACCTATAGCAATCAGCCCCAGCATTTT

size: -
D: TRBD1
J: TRBJ2-5
length: 14
V: TRBV7-6
CDR3: CASSPGQGGETQYF
DNA: TGTGCCAGCAGCCCGGGACAGGGGGGAGAGACCCAGTACTTC

size: few
D: TRBD1
J: TRBJ1-2
length: 14
V: TRBV5-4
CDR3: CASSSGQGFEGYTF
DNA: TGTGCCAGCAGCTCCGGACAGGGGTTCGAGGGCTACACCTTC

size: -
D: -
J: TRBJ1-2
length: 13
V: TRBV29-1
CDR3: CSVWVAFNYGYTF
DNA: TGCAGCGTTTGGGTAGCATTTAACTATGGCTACACCTTC

size: few
D: -
J: TRBJ1-5
length: 15
V: TRBV6-2/TRBV6-3
CDR3: CASSSTRVLDQPQHF
DNA: TGTGCCAGCAGTTCTACGAGGGTGCTGGATCAGCCCCAGCATTTT

size: medium-sized
D: -
J: TRBJ2-7
length: 13
V: TRBV10-1
CDR3: CASSGFAGGEQYF
DNA: TGCGCCAGCAGTGGATTTGCTGGTGGCGAGCAGTACTTC

size: -
D: -
J: TRBJ1-2
length: 13
V: TRBV19
CDR3: CASSSGGGYGYTF
DNA: TGTGCCAGTAGTTCAGGAGGGGGCTATGGCTACACCTTC

size: once
D: TRBD2
J: TRBJ2-7
length: 14
V: TRBV12-3/TRBV12-4
CDR3: CASTLAGGNYEQYF
DNA: TGTGCCAGCACCTTAGCGGGAGGGAACTACGAGCAGTACTTC

size: -
D: TRBD2
J: TRBJ2-1
length: 17
V: TRBV7-9
CDR3: CASSLRLSGSGSNEQFF
DNA: TGTGCCAGCAGCTTAAGATTAAGCGGGAGCGGTTCAAATGAGCAGTTCTTC

size: few
D: -
J: TRBJ2-3
length: 19
V: TRBV7-2
CDR3: CASSLALILGGSNTDTQYF
DNA: TGTGCCAGCAGCTTAGCGCTTATTCTGGGGGGATCGAACACAGATACGCAGTATTTT